This TCR beta chain is drawn from a study of regulatory T cells in long-lasting Graves disease. About the study: Graves' disease counted as persistent after over 5 years of antithyroid drugs with positive TSH receptor antibodies.

iRepertoire HTBI primers and Arm-PCR of CDR3 regions built TCR beta libraries. TCRdb re-called the multiplex PCR reads through MiXCR, storing one row per CDR3 protein. This table holds over 650,000 distinct CDR3 sequences, about 32% found once. As for time point: persistent/refractory GD, antithyroid drugs over 5 years with positive TRAb. PBMC RNA was the source of the TCR library. This receptor was taken from a female donor with Graves disease. Material: peripheral blood mononuclear cells (PBMCs), obtained when the disease was refractory, from a patient treated with antithyroid drugs.

The CDR3 DNA follows: TGTGCCAGCAGCGGTAGGGCTAGACAGGGAATAAACACTGAAGCTTTCTTT. It specifies CASSGRARQGINTEAFF. The gene calls are TRBV7-2 and TRBJ1-1, with TRBD1 matching 7 bases. The germline V gene encodes CDR1 SGHTA and CDR2 FQGNSA. The V segment lost 5 bases and the J segment 2 bases; nucleotides outside the gene matches: 14. The CDR3 is 17 amino acids.